This T cell receptor beta chain was recovered during a study of blood T cell repertoires in COVID-19. Study details: COVID-19 samples from acute and convalescent phases originated in the United States, Italy and Spain. Sources were T cells, B-cell-depleted T cells, or PBMCs; the material itself was cDNA or gDNA.

How the authors handled the data: Quantification of nucleated cells was approximated via reference gene primer amplification. TCRdb's table, derived via immunoSEQ multiplex PCR, lists solely in-frame clones and lacks some. That table is the source of V, J and clone size, and D and trimming were worked out from the DNA. This table has about 130,000 clones, about 83% appearing once. Germline CDR1 and CDR2: MNHEY and SMNVEV (reference sequence). Trimming pared 5 bases from V and 3 bases from J, leaving 17 bases between. This CDR3 spans 15 amino acids. The TCR originated in a man aged 60-69 years with acute or convalescent COVID-19. V gene TRBV27 combines with J gene TRBJ2-7, with D perhaps TRBD1 (6 bases). Sequencing input: peripheral blood. This CDR3 reads CASSPRGPVDYEQYF. In nucleotides, the CDR3 is TGTGCCAGCAGTCCCAGGGGTCCTGTCGACTACGAGCAGTACTTC.